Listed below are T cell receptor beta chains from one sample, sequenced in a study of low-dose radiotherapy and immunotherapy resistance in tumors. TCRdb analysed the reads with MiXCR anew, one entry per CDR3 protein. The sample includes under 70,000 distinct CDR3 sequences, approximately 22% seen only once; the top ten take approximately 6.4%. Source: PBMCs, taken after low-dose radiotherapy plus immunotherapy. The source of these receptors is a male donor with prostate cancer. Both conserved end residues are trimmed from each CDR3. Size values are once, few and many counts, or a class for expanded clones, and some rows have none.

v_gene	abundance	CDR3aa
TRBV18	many	ASSPRTVTGANVLT
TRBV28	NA	ATLHSTDTQY
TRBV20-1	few	SARLVLTGELF
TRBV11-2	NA	ASCLQRGAGETQY
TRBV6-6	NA	ASSYDHAGVGNNEQF
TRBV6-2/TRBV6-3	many	ASSEFVENTEAF
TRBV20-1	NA	SAERLAASYEQY
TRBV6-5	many	ASSYQGGQF
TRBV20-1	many	SAREDRVPWNNEQF
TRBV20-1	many	SARPRTSGTDTQY
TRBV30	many	AWGKNTEAF
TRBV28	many	ASSFGFTNYGYT
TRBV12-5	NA	ASGDSYSNQPQH
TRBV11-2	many	ASSLYQSSEQY
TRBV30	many	AWRQGSGETQY
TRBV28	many	ASSGALGQGGEQY
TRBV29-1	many	SVKEGSYNEQF
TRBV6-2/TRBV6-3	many	ASSYSGPGELF
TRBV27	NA	ASIGRAYEQY
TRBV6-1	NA	ASSEDGTSGYEQY
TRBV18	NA	ASSPDRGSSPLH
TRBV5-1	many	ASSLKDPADTQY
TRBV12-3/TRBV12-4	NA	ASSFAIGLTTGYEQY
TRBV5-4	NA	ASSPAQGLSGELF
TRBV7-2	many	ASSSQGAAGQPQH
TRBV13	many	ASSTYTDTQY
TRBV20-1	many	SASHPGMAEQY
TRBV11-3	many	ASSRDTQETQY